This entry describes one T cell receptor beta chain. The target antigen is unknown. Using a J-beta primer mix together with a sample-barcoded 5' primer, a second PCR was run for roughly 6 to 12 cycles. All cDNA molecules were each tagged by a template-switch adaptor with 12 random nucleotides. MiXCR was run by TCRdb on the 5' RACE reads, yielding one entry per CDR3 protein. The sample shows hundreds of thousands of distinct CDR3 sequences, roughly a quarter of them seen only once. This entry comes from a study of blood T cells in healthy people across ages. Germline V gives CDR1 ENHRY, CDR2 SYGVKD. CDR3 length: 15 amino acids. Germline trimming cut 6 bases from V and 7 bases from J; bases unmatched to any gene: 8. Overall study findings and caveats: For the donors, CMV status was unknown and possibly confounded expanded clonotype changes. Greater diversity and more naive CD4+ cells were seen in long-lived donors than in aged donors.

These data were also filed under a second study, of T cells of mothers and their children. As that study records: Mothers and children who were related shared slightly more overlap than unrelated pairs, but not significantly more.

Source material: blood. The rearrangement uses TRBV10-3 and TRBJ2-1; 11 nucleotides align to TRBD2. This clonotype was sampled from a boy aged 2 to 10 in good health. The DNA of the CDR3 is TGTGCCATCAGGACTACTAGCGGGAGTAATAATGAGCAGTTCTTC. Protein product: CAIRTTSGSNNEQFF.